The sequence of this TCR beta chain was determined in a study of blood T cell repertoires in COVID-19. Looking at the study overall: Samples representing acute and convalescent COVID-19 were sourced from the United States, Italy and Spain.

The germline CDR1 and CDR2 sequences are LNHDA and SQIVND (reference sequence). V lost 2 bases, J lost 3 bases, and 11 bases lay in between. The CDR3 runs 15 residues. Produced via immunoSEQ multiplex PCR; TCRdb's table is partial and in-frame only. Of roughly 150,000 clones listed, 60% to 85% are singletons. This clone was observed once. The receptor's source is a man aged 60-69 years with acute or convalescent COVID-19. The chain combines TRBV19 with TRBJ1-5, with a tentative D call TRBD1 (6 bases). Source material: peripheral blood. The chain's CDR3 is CASSIIGDNNQPQHF. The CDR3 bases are TGTGCCAGTAGTATAATCGGGGACAACAATCAGCCCCAGCATTTT.